This TCR beta chain was documented in a study of cytomegalovirus exposure and HLA in healthy donors (dated by TCRdb to 2015 to 2018). Concerning the study at large: According to an earlier analysis of 550 to 700 of the donors, about 170 million T cells yielded roughly 110 million unique TCR beta sequences and roughly 280 Gb of sequence data. To study patterns of TCR occurrence, a later analysis re-analyzed previously published TCR beta repertoires from several hundred donors and added high-resolution HLA genotyping. Because of strong linkage in the cohort, 5 or 6 DR-DQ haplotypes were treated as single units for association and clustering. On average, 235,054 unique TCR beta nucleotide sequences were sequenced per donor among a few hundred genotyped donors of the cohort, with 15% to 20% of those sequences being non-productive. Among the roughly 390 genotyped donors, 81% belonged to the genetic ancestry cluster associated with self-reported Caucasian donors. Donor age, sex, ethnicity and CMV serostatus were collected together with the repertoire data. Typing coverage differed by locus: A, B, C, DRB1 and DQB1 were typed in about 629-640 donors, DQA1 in approximately 520, DPA1 in some 610, and DPB1 in 450 to 490. To decide whether each TCR beta V gene segment behaved as functional or pseudogenic, an earlier analysis of several hundred of the donors relied on high-throughput TCR beta sequencing. HLA typing included class I and class II loci at four-digit resolution. All discovery cohort repertoires had been generated using a single sequencing platform. The study aimed to test whether cataloging public T cell receptors could reveal signatures of past pathogen exposure. In addition to the first cohort of hundreds of subjects, a separate validation cohort of approximately 130 different subjects was used. The study used immunosequencing to profile the T cell repertoires of some 600 subjects and linked those repertoires to cytomegalovirus serostatus. In the later analysis, no new phenotypic data were used to find candidate immune exposures; instead, reliance was placed on TCR beta sequences and their occurrence across donors. A later genetic analysis used genome-wide SNP genotypes for about 65% of the 666 donors, treating that subset as a discovery cohort. The study combined high-throughput TCR immunosequencing, statistical association of individual TCRs with disease status, and machine learning to predict cytomegalovirus infection status. Approximately 330 gigabases of sequencing data and around 80 million unique TCR sequences made up an early release that covered several hundred HLA-typed donors. The research as a whole found: Because counts were too low, 15 to 20 rarely observed V segments, including chromosome 9 orphons, were excluded from the earlier analysis of some 590 of the donors. In a later analysis, TCR association rates were found to vary across HLA loci, with the most associated TCRs seen for DRB1 alleles and the fewest for HLA-C alleles. According to a later analysis, parvovirus B19, influenza, CMV and Epstein-Barr virus appeared linked to several top co-occurrence clusters. Correlated functional status among segregating V segments might be attributable to linkage disequilibrium, but an unknown experimental factor could not be ruled out. The presence/absence analyses assumed that sequencing depth was roughly uniform across donors, and that assumption may not be true. Cytomegalovirus status was reported to be diagnosed by the classifier with high specificity and sensitivity in both the original and validation cohorts. A later genetic analysis reported fewer N-insertions in productive TCRs among donors in an Asian-associated ancestry cluster than the roughly 700-donor mean. An earlier analysis of several hundred of the donors showed that most TCR beta V segments appeared in productive rearrangements either about 87% or about 30% of the time, which broadly matched IMGT annotations. Specific HLA alleles were associated with 15,000 to 20,000 TCR beta sequences at a false discovery rate of 0.05 in a later analysis. In vitro tests confirmed that a few of the cytomegalovirus-associated TCR beta chains recognize cytomegalovirus antigens. In a later analysis, HLA-associated TCR beta chains showed more clonal expansion and lower generation probabilities than non-associated chains that were equally common. Because some donors lacked HLA typing at each locus, the association tests relied only on the typed subset. In a later genetic analysis, a missense DCLRE1C variant was associated with V-gene and J-gene trimming of TCR beta chains, and the association was replicated in an independent cohort. In a later analysis, most CMV-associated TCR beta chains were found to appear HLA-restricted, with HLA associations seemingly driven largely by CMV exposure. A further reported finding was that TCR beta sequences accurately predicted the HLA-A and HLA-B alleles for most subjects in the first cohort. Some IMGT-functional V segments, including TRBV6-2 and TRBV6-3, could not be told apart with the 87-base-pair reads, so those segments were excluded. For the cohort, immune exposure information was limited to CMV serostatus. Across donors, most TCR sequences were observed very rarely, whereas some public TCRs were present in many individuals. The sequencing pipeline was judged likely to have produced a cluster of highly shared sequence variants as a technical artifact. Only TCR beta chains were sequenced in this cohort, and the absence of alpha or paired-chain data limited detectable features. When HLA alleles, especially DR and DQ, strongly co-occurred, TCR associations were difficult to assign to individual alleles. The study gave a list of 150 to 200 TCR beta chains associated with cytomegalovirus. According to the authors, the approach could potentially be generalized to other disease states and immunological phenotypes.

The germline V gene supplies CDR1 SGDLS and CDR2 YYNGEE. The CDR3 has 15 amino acids, counting the end cysteine and phenylalanine. Only CDR3 DNA is held: 45 bases, read in frame from base 1. The library was produced with the immunoSEQ multiplex PCR assay. For the multiplex PCR, a mixture combining 60 forward primers for TCR Vbeta segments and 13 reverse primers for TCR Jbeta segments was used. The CDR3 region of rearranged TCR beta genes was amplified from genomic DNA with a multiplex PCR assay. On the Illumina HiSeq System, the amplified TCR beta libraries were sequenced as 87-base-pair reads. The authors processed their data as follows. A later analysis tallied 75 million to 85 million unique TCR beta chains across the 700 or so repertoires, and about 10 million of those chains were shared by two or more donors. A nearest-neighbor algorithm error-corrected the raw reads and collapsed the reads into unique sequences, merging closely related sequences to remove PCR and sequencing errors. CDR3 sequences were aligned to IMGT reference sequences to assign V, D and J gene segments. For a sequence to be retained, a match of at least six nucleotides was required to both a V gene segment and a J gene segment. Rearrangements were called productive when the CDR3 lacked stop codons and stayed in frame with V and J; all others were non-productive. Following IMGT convention, CDR3 was defined as the stretch from the second conserved V-encoded cysteine up to the conserved J-encoded phenylalanine. Sequences without an unambiguous match to a single V gene segment were excluded from the earlier analysis of 587 of the donors. An earlier analysis of several hundred of the donors classified V segments as functional when productive rearrangements were above 56.7% and as segregating when the standard deviation between donors was above 5%. To diagnose cytomegalovirus status from the catalog of TCR beta chain sequences, a statistical classification framework was built. A later analysis assigned V and J genes by comparing TCR nucleotide sequences with IMGT/GENE-DB human TR gene sequences. In a later analysis, CDR3 sequences and most-parsimonious VDJ recombination scenarios were assigned using the TCRdist pipeline. In a later analysis, each TCR beta chain was defined by its CDR3 amino acid sequence together with its V-gene family, and reads without a unique V-gene family were excluded. As a way to deal with suspected cross-contamination and a sequencing artifact, a later analysis dropped 640 or so nucleotide sequences that were highly shared and had low generation probability. A later analysis calculated a clonal expansion index for each public chain from normalized within-repertoire ranks of inferred template counts. A later analysis computed generation probabilities with a VDJ recombination model fitted to out-of-frame rearrangements, and checked the results against IGoR. Hypergeometric tests were used in a later analysis to score TCR-TCR, TCR-HLA and TCR-CMV co-occurrence, with a repertoire-size bias correction applied to the TCR pairs. To estimate false discovery rates, a later analysis permuted the HLA or CMV assignments 20 times. A later analysis grouped co-occurring TCRs with DBSCAN, adding TCRdist sequence similarity when clustering within HLA-allele-positive subsets. Co-occurrence clustering excluded repertoires with fewer than 30,000 or more than 120,000 public chains, plus five with anomalous nucleotide sharing. TCRdb mirrors the immuneACCESS table, restricted to in-frame sequences. Some clones are absent from its copies; in checked studies, under half trace to an unresolved V gene, and the reason for the others is unknown. The V and J calls and clone size come from that table; D and trimming were worked out from the DNA. This sample lists about 200,000 clones; 80% to 90% were detected once. In total, the top ten clones hold 2.9% of the sample.

This clone was counted a single time. Its cognate antigen has yet to be identified. One base away there is no much larger clone; base qualities are not given. The cohort comprised approximately 700 healthy bone marrow donors. Cohort members were all nominally healthy when sampled, although unrecorded immune exposures were likely present. The donor was CMV seronegative and belonged to the group of 352 seronegative cohort members. Every donor gave a peripheral blood sample, and the peripheral blood mononuclear cells from that sample were used for TCR beta sequencing. The Qiagen DNeasy Blood Extraction Kit was used to extract genomic DNA from the blood cell samples.

The receptor comes from a man aged 30 to 45 in good health and CMV-seronegative. The rearranged segments are TRBV9 and TRBJ2-5; 8 bases in the middle match TRBD1. The last part of the DNA fits TRBJ2-7 better; the J call may be wrong. Sequenced input: PBMCs. At the DNA level, the sequence is TGTGCCAGCAGCCCCCGGGACAGGCTTTACTACGAGCAGTACTTC. Its protein product is CASSPRDRLYYEQYF.